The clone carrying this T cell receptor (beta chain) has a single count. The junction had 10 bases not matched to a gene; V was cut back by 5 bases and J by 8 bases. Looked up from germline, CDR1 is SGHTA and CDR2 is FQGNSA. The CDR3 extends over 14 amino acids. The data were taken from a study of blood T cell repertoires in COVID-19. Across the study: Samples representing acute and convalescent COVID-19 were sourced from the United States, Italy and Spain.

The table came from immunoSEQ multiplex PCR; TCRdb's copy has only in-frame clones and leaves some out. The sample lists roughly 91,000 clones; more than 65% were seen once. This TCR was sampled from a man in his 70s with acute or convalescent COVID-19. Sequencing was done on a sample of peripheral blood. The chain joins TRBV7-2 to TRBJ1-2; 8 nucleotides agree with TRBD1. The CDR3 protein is CASSQGQVVRGYTF. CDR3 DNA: TGTGCCAGCAGCCAGGGACAGGTGGTACGGGGCTACACCTTC.